A few counts support the clone carrying this T cell receptor (beta chain). Its antigen is undetermined. This sample is drawn from a study of T-cell memory formation after mild COVID-19. Study details: TCR clusters showed largely donor specificity. General study points: Some responding clones appeared in pre-infection memory, suggesting cross-reactive memory joined. Mainly in CM and EM were contracting CD4+ clones; CD8+ were in EMRA. Balance between CD4 and CD8 was seen in clones contracting day 15 to 85, and a CD4+ lean was seen in later expanders.

TCRdb re-called the 5' RACE reads with MiXCR, one entry per CDR3 protein. This table holds under 650,000 distinct CDR3 sequences, about a sixth found once. V was pared by 5 bases and J by 6 bases, with 10 bases of the junction left unmatched. The CDR3 sequence is 15 residues long. Germline CDR1 and CDR2: MNHEY and SVGAGI. Sample: PBMCs or a T cell subset sorted from them (not recorded which). J is TRBJ1-1 and V is TRBV6-5, with 9 bases aligning to TRBD1. This clonotype was obtained from an adult woman who had mild COVID-19 (a few samples of this study predate the infection). Cell type and time point are not known. The DNA of the CDR3 is TGTGCCAGCAGTCACCTCGGGACAGGGTATTCTGAAGCTTTCTTT. Residues: CASSHLGTGYSEAFF.